The 14 T cell receptor beta chains in this list originate from one sample, sequenced in a study of cytomegalovirus exposure and HLA in healthy donors. The primer mix had 60 Vbeta and 13 Jbeta primers. The data were produced by immunoSEQ multiplex PCR, yet TCRdb's version contains in-frame clones alone and is incomplete. Among 100,000 or so clones, roughly 85% were seen once, and the ten largest hold about 3.9%. The specimen was PBMCs. Source of these receptors: a man younger than 45 in good health and CMV-seronegative.

In this sample, this clone turned up once. This rearrangement joins TRBV25-1 to TRBJ2-7, with TRBD2 as a possible D gene (5 bases). The V gene lost 3 bases and the J gene lost 3 bases, with 15 bases spanning the gap. Germline assignment: CDR1 MGHDK and CDR2 SYGVNS. The CDR3 runs to 15 residues. Here the CDR3 DNA reads TGTGCCAGCAGTGATGGGAGATTAGGGAACTACGAGCAGTACTTC. Translating gives CASSDGRLGNYEQYF.

The genes are TRBV30 and TRBJ2-3; D gene unclear. V was pared by 3 bases and J by 3 bases, with 7 bases between. The CDR3 loop spans 12 amino acids. Germline assignment: CDR1 GTSNPN and CDR2 SVGIG (reference sequence). The DNA of the CDR3 is TGTGCCTGGAGGGGCGAAACAGATACGCAGTATTTT. This gives the protein CAWRGETDTQYF.

The genes are TRBV6-1 and TRBJ2-5, with 9 nucleotides matching TRBD2. Germline CDR1 is MNHNS and CDR2 is SASEGT. The V segment lost 0 bases and the J segment 7 bases; nucleotides outside the gene matches: 9. The CDR3 extends over 16 amino acids. The CDR3: CASSEAGSGSYGTQYF. CDR3 bases: TGTGCCAGCAGTGAAGCGGGTAGCGGGAGTTACGGGACCCAGTACTTC.

The chain employs TRBV19 and TRBJ1-5; D possibly corresponds to TRBD1 (5 bases). There are 15 residues in the CDR3. The V end lost 2 bases, the J end lost 3 bases, and 11 bases lay between the germline ends. CDR1 and CDR2 (germline): LNHDA, SQIVND (reference sequence). The CDR3 reads CASSITEGYNQPQHF. The CDR3 DNA is TGTGCCAGTAGTATAACGGAGGGGTACAATCAGCCCCAGCATTTT.

V gene TRBV4-1 combines with J gene TRBJ1-1; maybe TRBD1 (5 bases). The CDR3 runs 15 residues. Germline V gives CDR1 MGHRA, CDR2 YSYEKL. V lost 2 bases, J lost 1 base, and 11 bases lay in between. In nucleotides, the CDR3 is TGCGCCAGCAGCCAACCATACCAGGGGAACACTGAAGCTTTCTTT. Encoded protein: CASSQPYQGNTEAFF.

This sequence joins TRBV18 and TRBJ1-3; 7 bases align to TRBD1. The CDR3 extends over 14 amino acids. CDR1 and CDR2 from the germline V gene are KGHSH and LQKENI. V trimming: 3 bases; J trimming: 1 base; junction bases outside the gene matches: 0. The chain's CDR3 is CASSPTGSGNTIYF. CDR3 DNA sequence: TGTGCCAGCTCACCGACAGGGTCTGGAAACACCATATATTTT.

This clone was detected only once. The chain employs TRBV5-6 and TRBJ2-7; TRBD1 agrees at 9 bases. This CDR3 is built from 15 residues. The V and J ends lost 4 bases and 4 bases, in that order; junction bases with no gene match: 9. Germline lookup yields CDR1 SGHDT and CDR2 YYEEEE. The CDR3 reads CASSVNRGRRYEQYF. In DNA form, the CDR3 reads TGTGCCAGCAGCGTCAACAGGGGGCGTCGGTACGAGCAGTACTTC.

The chain combines TRBV19 with TRBJ2-1; 10 positions match TRBD2. V shed 5 bases and J 4 bases; nucleotides not matched to a gene: 8. This CDR3 has 16 residues. Germline V gives CDR1 LNHDA, CDR2 SQIVND (reference sequence). CDR3 coding DNA: TGTGCCAGTAGTGCCCAAAGCGGGAGGGCGTACAATGAGCAGTTCTTC. Residues: CASSAQSGRAYNEQFF.

The V call is TRBV6-6, the J call TRBJ2-3, with a possible D match to TRBD1 (5 bases). Trimming shortened V by 5 bases and J by 0 bases, and 6 bases separated the two germline ends. Germline assignment: CDR1 MNHNY and CDR2 SVGAGI (reference sequence). CDR3 length: 13 amino acids. The CDR3 loop reads CASSGASTDTQYF. CDR3 sequence (DNA): TGTGCCAGCAGTGGGGCTAGCACAGATACGCAGTATTTT.

V gene TRBV9 combines with J gene TRBJ1-1; D unclear. Germline-derived CDR1 and CDR2 are SGDLS and YYNGEE. The CDR3 loop spans 14 amino acids. V was pared by 0 bases and J by 1 base, with 7 bases between. CDR3 amino acids: CASSVDQKNTEAFF. The CDR3 DNA reads TGTGCCAGCAGCGTAGATCAGAAGAACACTGAAGCTTTCTTT.

The CDR3, as DNA: TGTGCCAGCAGCCCCATCCTGGTCCGCAGAAGCTCCTACGAGCAGTACTTC. Residues: CASSPILVRRSSYEQYF. The chain joins TRBV7-6 to TRBJ2-7, with no clear D. V lost 5 bases to trimming and J lost 0 bases, with 20 bases between them. The CDR3 consists of 17 residues. In germline, CDR1 is SGHVS, CDR2 FNYEAQ.

The chain links TRBV28 to TRBJ2-4, with 7 bases identical to TRBD2. This CDR3 region has 14 residues. Germline V CDR1 and CDR2: MDHEN, SYDVKM. Germline trimming cut 3 bases from V and 6 bases from J; bases unmatched to any gene: 5. CDR3 DNA sequence: TGTGCCAGCAGTTTTTTAGGGAGGGCAAACATTCAGTACTTC. Amino acid sequence: CASSFLGRANIQYF.

Here the CDR3 reads CASRGTSGGYTGELFF. The CDR3 DNA reads TGCGCCAGCAGGGGGACTAGCGGGGGTTACACCGGGGAGCTGTTTTTT. This rearrangement joins TRBV10-2 to TRBJ2-2, with 14 nucleotides matching TRBD2. CDR1 is WSHSY and CDR2 is SAAADI in the germline V gene. This CDR3 spans 16 amino acids. J was trimmed by 3 bases and V by 6 bases; bases with no gene match: 3.

J is TRBJ2-5 and V is TRBV2, with D perhaps TRBD1 (6 bases). V was cut by 4 bases and J by 4 bases, with 13 bases left in between. This CDR3 has 14 residues. CDR1 SNHLY and CDR2 FYNNEI come from the germline V gene. CDR3 protein: CASSATEGVETQYF. CDR3 bases: TGTGCCAGCAGTGCCACCGAGGGGGTAGAGACCCAGTACTTC.